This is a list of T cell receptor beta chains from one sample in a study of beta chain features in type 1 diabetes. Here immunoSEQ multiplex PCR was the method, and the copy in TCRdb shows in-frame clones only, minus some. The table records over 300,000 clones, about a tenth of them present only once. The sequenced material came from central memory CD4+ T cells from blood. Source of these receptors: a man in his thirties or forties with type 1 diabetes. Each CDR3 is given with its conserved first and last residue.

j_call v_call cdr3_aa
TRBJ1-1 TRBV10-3 CAIWDNFNTEAFF
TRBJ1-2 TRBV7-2 CASSLRRGQIGTYTF
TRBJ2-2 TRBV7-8 CASSPRDRLDTGELFF
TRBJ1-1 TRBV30 CAWSVRAGEAFF
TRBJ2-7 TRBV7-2 CASSPHGTGGEQYF
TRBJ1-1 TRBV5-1 CASSTDRGGDTEAFF
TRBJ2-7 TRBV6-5 CAAGSGTYEQYF
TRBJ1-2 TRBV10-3 CAISGDRALVF
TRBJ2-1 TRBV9 CASSVRGQGANEQFF
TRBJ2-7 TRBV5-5 CASRHTQVQDRGHEQYF
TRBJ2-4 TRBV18 CASSPPRDRGPESVIQYF
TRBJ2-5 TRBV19 CASSLGTAQETQYF
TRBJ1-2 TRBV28 CASSLPQPGQVNGYTF
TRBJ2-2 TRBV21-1 CASSKVGGAHNTGELFF
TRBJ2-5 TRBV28 CATQSIAGGSPGTQYF
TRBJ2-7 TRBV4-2 CASSQAIAGGYEQYF
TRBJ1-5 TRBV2 CASTRGQSGNQPQHF
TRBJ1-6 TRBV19 CASSSGTGVSINSPLHF
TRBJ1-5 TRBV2 CASSETYSNQPQHF
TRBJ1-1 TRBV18 CASSPRDRVGGTEAFF